The present entry profiles one T cell receptor (beta chain) with its context. The CDR3 is made up of 15 amino acids. The V segment lost 5 bases and the J segment 6 bases; nucleotides outside the gene matches: 8. Germline V gene data show CDR1 as MDHEN and CDR2 as SYDVKM. It was during active infection that Seattle patients were enrolled and then longitudinally followed. The data belong to a study of blood T cell repertoires in COVID-19. Overall study context: In each case, the material was cDNA or gDNA derived from T cells, B-cell-depleted T cells, or PBMCs.

TCRdb keeps only in-frame clones here, not all; method: immunoSEQ multiplex PCR. The sample contains 150,000 or so clones, 85% to 90% of which appear only once. This TCR was recovered from a young man with COVID-19, enrolled during active disease. The V call is TRBV28, the J call TRBJ1-2; 11 bases align to TRBD1. Input material: peripheral blood. Here the CDR3 DNA reads TGTGCCAGCAGTACCCAAGGGACAGGGGGGGATGGCTACACCTTC. Protein: CASSTQGTGGDGYTF.